Below are 5 T cell receptor beta chains sequenced from a single sample in a study of OX40 agonist ivuxolimab in advanced cancers. Sequencing was performed with immunoSEQ multiplex PCR; in TCRdb, only in-frame clones are kept and a portion is missing. The sample holds 60,000 to 100,000 clones, around 93% seen once. Source: CD4+ or CD8+ T cells sorted from blood, taken in a trial of the OX40 agonist ivuxolimab. These receptors were collected from an adult with an advanced solid tumor such as melanoma, head and neck, liver or kidney cancer.

The V and J genes are TRBV29-1 and TRBJ1-1, with a possible D match to TRBD1 (6 bases). Per germline, CDR1 SQVTM and CDR2 ANQGSEA. CDR3 length equals 14 residues. V dropped 2 bases and J dropped 8 bases, with 18 bases sitting between them. CDR3 nucleotides: TGCAGCGTTGAACGGGTCAGGGACACCATCGAAGCTTTCTTT. Translated: CSVERVRDTIEAFF. Using reference TRBV29-1 and TRBJ1-1 for the parts outside the CDR3, the full variable domain is SAVISQKPSRDICQRGTSLTIQCQVDSQVTMMFWYRQQPGQSLTLIATANQGSEATYESGFVIDKFPISRPNLTFSTLTVSNMSPEDSSIYLCSVERVRDTIEAFFGQGTRLTVV.

The chain combines TRBV27 with TRBJ2-7; tentatively, D is TRBD2 (6 bases). Germline V gene lookup returns CDR1 MNHEY and CDR2 SMNVEV (reference sequence). Between the trimmed V and J ends, which lost 0 bases and 2 bases, there was a span of 11 bases. This CDR3 region has 15 residues. In nucleotides, the CDR3 is TGTGCCAGCAGTTTATCTCCCGGGGGAACCTACGAGCAGTACTTC. Protein product: CASSLSPGGTYEQYF.

V usage is TRBV5-6 and J usage is TRBJ2-1; D unclear. The CDR3 has 13 residues. V was pared by 3 bases and J by 6 bases, with 10 bases between. Germline V gene lookup returns CDR1 SGHDT and CDR2 YYEEEE. This CDR3 is CASSSDTVNEQFF. The CDR3, as DNA: TGTGCCAGCAGCTCAGACACAGTCAATGAGCAGTTCTTC.

The chain uses TRBV11-2 and TRBJ2-7; tentatively, D is TRBD1 (6 bases). CDR1 is SGHAT, CDR2 FQNNGV, per germline. The V end was cut by 5 bases, the J end by 7 bases, with 12 bases between. The CDR3 runs 12 residues. CDR3 DNA: TGTGCCAGCAGCCGACAGGCGTCTGAGCAGTACTTC. The encoded protein is CASSRQASEQYF.

This clone was found once. The CDR3 bases are TGTGCCAGTAGTTCTCCCCCCTCCTACAATGAGCAGTTCTTC. It encodes CASSSPPSYNEQFF. V usage is TRBV19 and J usage is TRBJ2-1, with D hard to call. The CDR3 is made up of 14 amino acids. Trimming took 5 bases from V and 0 from J, leaving 8 bases between them. Germline V lookup: CDR1 LNHDA, CDR2 SQIVND (reference sequence).